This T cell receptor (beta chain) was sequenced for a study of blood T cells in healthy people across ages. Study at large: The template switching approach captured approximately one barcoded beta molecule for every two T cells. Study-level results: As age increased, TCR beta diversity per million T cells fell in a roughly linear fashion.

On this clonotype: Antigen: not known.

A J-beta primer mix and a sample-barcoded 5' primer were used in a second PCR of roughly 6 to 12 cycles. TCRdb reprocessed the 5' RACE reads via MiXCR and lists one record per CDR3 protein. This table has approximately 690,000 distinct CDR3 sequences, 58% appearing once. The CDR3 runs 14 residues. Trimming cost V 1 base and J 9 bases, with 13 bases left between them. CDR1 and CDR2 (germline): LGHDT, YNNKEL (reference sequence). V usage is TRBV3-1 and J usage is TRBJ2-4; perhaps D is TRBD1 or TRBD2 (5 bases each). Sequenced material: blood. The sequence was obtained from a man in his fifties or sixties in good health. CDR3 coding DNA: TGTGCCAGCAGCCAAGGTTCCGGGGACCGCATTCAGTACTTC. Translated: CASSQGSGDRIQYF. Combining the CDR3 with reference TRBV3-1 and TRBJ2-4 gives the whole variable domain DTAVSQTPKYLVTQMGNDKSIKCEQNLGHDTMYWYKQDSKKFLKIMFSYNNKELIINETVPNRFSPKSPDKAHLNLHINSLELGDSAVYFCASSQGSGDRIQYFGAGTRLSVL.